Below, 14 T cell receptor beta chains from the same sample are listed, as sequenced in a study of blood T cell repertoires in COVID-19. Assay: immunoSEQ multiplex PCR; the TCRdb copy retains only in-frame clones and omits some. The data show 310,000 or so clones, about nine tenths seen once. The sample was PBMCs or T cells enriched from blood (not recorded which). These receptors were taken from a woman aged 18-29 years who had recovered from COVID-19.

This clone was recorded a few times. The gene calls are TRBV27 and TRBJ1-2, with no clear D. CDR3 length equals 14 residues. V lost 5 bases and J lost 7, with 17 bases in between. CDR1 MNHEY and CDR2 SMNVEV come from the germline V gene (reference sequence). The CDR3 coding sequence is TGTGCCAGCAGTCCTCTTCCCGAAACCGGTGGCTACACCTTC. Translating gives CASSPLPETGGYTF.

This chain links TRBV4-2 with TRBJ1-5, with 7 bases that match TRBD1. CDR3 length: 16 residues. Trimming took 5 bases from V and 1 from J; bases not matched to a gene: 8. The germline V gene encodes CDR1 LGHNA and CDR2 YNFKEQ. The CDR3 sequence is CASSSDRVRSNQPQHF. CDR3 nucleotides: TGTGCCAGCAGCTCTGACAGGGTTCGGAGCAATCAGCCCCAGCATTTT.

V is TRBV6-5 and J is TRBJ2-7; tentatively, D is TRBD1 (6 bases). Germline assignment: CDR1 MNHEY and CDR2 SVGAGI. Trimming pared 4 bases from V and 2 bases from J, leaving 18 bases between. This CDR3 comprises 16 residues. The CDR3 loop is CASSSTAGTLTYEQYF. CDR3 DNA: TGTGCCAGCAGTTCAACTGCAGGGACACTTACCTACGAGCAGTACTTC.

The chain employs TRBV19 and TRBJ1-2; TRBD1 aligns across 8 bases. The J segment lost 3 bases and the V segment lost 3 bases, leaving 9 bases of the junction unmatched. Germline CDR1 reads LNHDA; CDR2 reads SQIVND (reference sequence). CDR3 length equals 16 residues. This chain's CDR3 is CASSMLIGQGDYGYTF. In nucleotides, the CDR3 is TGTGCCAGTAGTATGCTCATTGGACAGGGCGACTATGGCTACACCTTC. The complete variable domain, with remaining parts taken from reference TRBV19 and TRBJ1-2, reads DGGITQSPKYLFRKEGQNVTLSCEQNLNHDAMYWYRQDPGQGLRLIYYSQIVNDFQKGDIAEGYSVSREKKESFPLTVTSAQKNPTAFYLCASSMLIGQGDYGYTFGSGTRLTVV.

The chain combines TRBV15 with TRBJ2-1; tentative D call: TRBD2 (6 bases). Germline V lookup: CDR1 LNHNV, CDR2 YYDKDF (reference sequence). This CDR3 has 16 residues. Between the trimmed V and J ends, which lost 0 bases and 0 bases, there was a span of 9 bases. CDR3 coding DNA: TGTGCCACCAGCAGAGAGCGGGATGACTCCTACAATGAGCAGTTCTTC. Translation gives CATSRERDDSYNEQFF.

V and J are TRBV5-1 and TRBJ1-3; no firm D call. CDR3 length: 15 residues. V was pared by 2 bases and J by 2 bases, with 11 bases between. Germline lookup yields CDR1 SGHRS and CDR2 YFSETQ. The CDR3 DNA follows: TGCGCCAGCAGCTTTGCGGGTACGACTGGAAACACCATATATTTT. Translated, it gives CASSFAGTTGNTIYF.

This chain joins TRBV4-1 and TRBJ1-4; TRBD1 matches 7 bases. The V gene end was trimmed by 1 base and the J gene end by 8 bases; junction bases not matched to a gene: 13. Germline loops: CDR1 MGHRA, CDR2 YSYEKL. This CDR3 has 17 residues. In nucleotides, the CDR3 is TGCGCCAGCAGCCAAGCCCTCGCAGACAGGGAGGAAGAAAAACTGTTTTTT. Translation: CASSQALADREEEKLFF.

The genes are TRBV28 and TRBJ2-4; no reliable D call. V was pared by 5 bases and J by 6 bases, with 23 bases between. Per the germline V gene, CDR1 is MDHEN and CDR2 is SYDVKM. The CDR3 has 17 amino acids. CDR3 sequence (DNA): TGTGCCAGCAGTCCCATCGTCGACTCCCCCTTTGGAAACATTCAGTACTTC. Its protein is CASSPIVDSPFGNIQYF.

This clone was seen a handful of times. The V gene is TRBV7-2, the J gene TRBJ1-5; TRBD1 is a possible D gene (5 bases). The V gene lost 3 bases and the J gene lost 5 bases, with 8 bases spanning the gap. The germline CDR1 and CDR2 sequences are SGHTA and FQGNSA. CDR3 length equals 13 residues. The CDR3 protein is CASSFDRDQPQHF. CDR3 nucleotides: TGTGCCAGCAGCTTTGACAGAGATCAGCCCCAGCATTTT.

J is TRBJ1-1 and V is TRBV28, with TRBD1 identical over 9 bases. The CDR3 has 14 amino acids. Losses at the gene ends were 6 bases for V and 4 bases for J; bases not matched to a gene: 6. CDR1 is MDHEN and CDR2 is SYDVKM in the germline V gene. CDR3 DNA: TGTGCCAGCAGCACCGGGACAGGGATCACTGAAGCTTTCTTT. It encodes CASSTGTGITEAFF.

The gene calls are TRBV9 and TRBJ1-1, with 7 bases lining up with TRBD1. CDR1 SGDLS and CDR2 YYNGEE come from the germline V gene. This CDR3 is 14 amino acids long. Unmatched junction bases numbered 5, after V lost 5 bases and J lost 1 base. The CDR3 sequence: CASSADRANTEAFF. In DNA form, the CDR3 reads TGTGCCAGCAGTGCAGACAGGGCGAACACTGAAGCTTTCTTT.

The DNA for the CDR3 is TGCGCCAGCAGCTTGGGGGTACAGTCCTACAATGAGCAGTTCTTC. Its protein product is CASSLGVQSYNEQFF. The chain couples TRBV5-1 to TRBJ2-1; D uncertain. CDR1 is SGHRS and CDR2 is YFSETQ in the germline V gene. Trimming cost V 0 bases and J 1 base, with 8 bases left between them. This CDR3 comprises 15 residues.

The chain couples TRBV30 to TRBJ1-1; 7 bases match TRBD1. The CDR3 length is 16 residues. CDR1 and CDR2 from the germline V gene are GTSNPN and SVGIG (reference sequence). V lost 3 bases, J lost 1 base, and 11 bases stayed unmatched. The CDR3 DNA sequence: TGTGCCTGGAGACGAAACGCCGGGACAGAGAACACTGAAGCTTTCTTT. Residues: CAWRRNAGTENTEAFF.

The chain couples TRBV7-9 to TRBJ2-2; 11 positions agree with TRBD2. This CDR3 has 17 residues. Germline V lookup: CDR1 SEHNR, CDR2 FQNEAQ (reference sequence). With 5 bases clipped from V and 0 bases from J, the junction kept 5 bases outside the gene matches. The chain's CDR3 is CASSRGLAGANTGELFF. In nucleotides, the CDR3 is TGTGCCAGCAGCCGAGGACTAGCGGGCGCGAACACCGGGGAGCTGTTTTTT.